The TCR beta chain under discussion was sequenced for a study of shared clonotypes between healthy human individuals. The method was immunoSEQ multiplex PCR; TCRdb's version includes in-frame clones alone and lacks a portion of them. The sample yields 2 million to 2.5 million clones, about 94% seen once. This receptor was obtained from a man between 18 and 35 years old in good health. The sequenced material came from naive CD4+ T cells sorted from blood. Subset indicated: CD45RA+ positively selected.

The chain's CDR3 is CASRVETGSGGEQYF. CDR3 sequence (DNA): TGTGCCAGCAGGGTGGAGACGGGTAGTGGAGGCGAGCAGTACTTC. This chain uses TRBV7-9 with TRBJ2-7, with a tentative D call TRBD2 (5 bases). V lost 6 bases, J lost 6 bases, and 21 bases lay in between. Germline V gene data show CDR1 as SEHNR and CDR2 as FQNEAQ (reference sequence). The CDR3 extends over 15 amino acids.